The next 2 T cell receptor beta chains were all read from a single sample in a study of blood T cells in healthy people across ages. It was with a sample-barcoded 5' primer and a J-beta primer mix that a second PCR of about 6 to 12 cycles was run. TCRdb reprocessed the 5' RACE reads with MiXCR, giving one entry per CDR3 protein. The repertoire holds 1 million to 1.2 million distinct CDR3 sequences, with 30% to 40% as singletons. The sample consisted of blood. These receptors were collected from a man aged 18 to 35 in good health.

This clonotype was seen once. The chain is built from TRBV3-1 and TRBJ2-3; D possibly corresponds to TRBD2 (5 bases). With 0 bases removed from V and 0 bases from J, the gap between germline ends came to 13 bases. The CDR3 runs 17 residues. The V gene's germline CDR1 is LGHDT and CDR2 YNNKEL (reference sequence). The CDR3 sequence is CASSQDPQRPSTDTQYF. As DNA, the CDR3 is TGTGCCAGCAGCCAAGATCCCCAGCGGCCTAGCACAGATACGCAGTATTTT.

V usage is TRBV2 and J usage is TRBJ2-5; D call uncertain. Trimming cost V 2 bases and J 0 bases, with 7 bases left between them. Germline CDR1 is SNHLY and CDR2 is FYNNEI. The CDR3 is 14 residues long. CDR3 sequence (DNA): TGTGCCAGCAGTGAAACGAGGAACCAAGAGACCCAGTACTTC. This translates into CASSETRNQETQYF.